The 20 T cell receptor beta chains below come from one sample, sequenced in a study of cytomegalovirus exposure and HLA in healthy donors. TCRdb's table, derived via immunoSEQ multiplex PCR, lists solely in-frame clones and lacks some. The sample shows more than 300,000 clones, just over 85% of them seen only once. Sequenced sample: PBMCs. The receptors here all came from a woman aged 18-35 years in good health and CMV-seronegative.

The chain couples TRBV9 to TRBJ2-5; TRBD2 matches at 7 bases. There are 15 residues in the CDR3. V was clipped by 1 base and J by 1 base; unmatched bases: 4. Germline CDR1 SGDLS, CDR2 YYNGEE. The CDR3, as DNA: TGTGCCAGCAGCGTATGGTCTAGCGGCCAAGAGACCCAGTACTTC. Its protein is CASSVWSSGQETQYF. Complete variable domain (other parts from reference TRBV9 and TRBJ2-5): DSGVTQTPKHLITATGQRVTLRCSPRSGDLSVYWYQQSLDQGLQFLIQYYNGEERAKGNILERFSAQQFPDLHSELNLSSLELGDSALYFCASSVWSSGQETQYFGPGTRLLVL.

J is TRBJ1-4 and V is TRBV2, with D tentatively TRBD1 (6 bases). CDR1 and CDR2 from the germline V gene are SNHLY and FYNNEI. This CDR3 comprises 13 residues. The V and J ends lost 7 bases and 8 bases respectively, with 14 bases between them. DNA for the CDR3: TGTGCCAGCAATAAGGGGGAGATAGAAAAACTGTTTTTT. Translating gives CASNKGEIEKLFF.

The genes are TRBV7-2 and TRBJ2-7; 8 bases match TRBD2. Per the germline V gene, CDR1 is SGHTA and CDR2 is FQGNSA. The length of the CDR3 is 14 residues. Germline trimming cut 4 bases from V and 2 bases from J; bases unmatched to any gene: 4. In nucleotides, the CDR3 is TGTGCCAGCAGCTCTAGCGGGCGTGCCTACGAGCAGTACTTC. Protein sequence: CASSSSGRAYEQYF.

The chain recombines TRBV30 with TRBJ2-5, with 8 bases fitting TRBD1. Germline CDR1 is GTSNPN and CDR2 is SVGIG (reference sequence). This CDR3 comprises 13 residues. V trimming: 5 bases; J trimming: 3 bases; junction bases outside the gene matches: 5. The CDR3 loop is CAWGAGGKETQYF. In DNA form, the CDR3 reads TGTGCCTGGGGTGCAGGGGGCAAAGAGACCCAGTACTTC.

This chain uses TRBV6-5 with TRBJ2-7, with D maybe TRBD1 (5 bases). Trimming stripped 6 bases from V and 4 bases from J, with 7 bases between. The CDR3 consists of 11 residues. The V gene's germline CDR1 is MNHEY and CDR2 SVGAGI. The CDR3: CASRGLYEQYF. The CDR3 DNA sequence: TGTGCCAGCAGGGGGCTTTACGAGCAGTACTTC.

The chain recombines TRBV15 with TRBJ1-5, with D possibly TRBD1 on 6 matching bases. The germline gives CDR1 LNHNV, CDR2 YYDKDF (reference sequence). The CDR3 totals 16 residues. The ends were cut back, 3 bases at V and 6 bases at J, with 18 bases in the middle. In nucleotides, the CDR3 is TGTGCCACCAGCAGCGATACAGGGTTGGGCGGTCAGCCCCAGCATTTT. This sequence encodes CATSSDTGLGGQPQHF.

The chain uses TRBV2 and TRBJ2-1; unclear D gene. CDR3 length: 13 amino acids. Per the germline V gene, CDR1 is SNHLY and CDR2 is FYNNEI. Between the trimmed V and J ends, which lost 3 bases and 5 bases, there was a span of 8 bases. CDR3 bases: TGTGCCAGCAGTGACCCTACCGACAATGAGCAGTTCTTC. It codes for CASSDPTDNEQFF. The variable domain in full, completed from reference TRBV2 and TRBJ2-1, reads EPEVTQTPSHQVTQMGQEVILRCVPISNHLYFYWYRQILGQKVEFLVSFYNNEISEKSEIFDDQFSVERPDGSNFTLKIRSTKLEDSAMYFCASSDPTDNEQFFGPGTRLTVL.

CDR3 nucleotides: TGTGCCAGCAGCACCGGACTAGCGGGGAACAATGAGCAGTTCTTC. The encoded protein is CASSTGLAGNNEQFF. The V call is TRBV7-7, the J call TRBJ2-1; 12 bases map to TRBD2. Looked up from germline, CDR1 is SSHAT and CDR2 is FNYEAQ (reference sequence). V dropped 5 bases and J dropped 5; count of bases not matched to a gene: 4. The CDR3 totals 15 residues.

This clone appeared once. The chain combines TRBV2 with TRBJ1-5; no firm D call. Germline CDR1 and CDR2: SNHLY and FYNNEI. The CDR3 loop spans 16 amino acids. Trimming stripped 1 base from V and 4 bases from J, with 14 bases between. CDR3 amino acids: CASSEEAPGGNQPQHF. The CDR3 DNA reads TGTGCCAGCAGTGAAGAGGCCCCCGGCGGGAATCAGCCCCAGCATTTT.

The chain combines TRBV18 with TRBJ1-1; TRBD1 is a possible D gene (5 bases). The ends were cut back, 8 bases at V and 1 base at J, with 14 bases in the middle. CDR3 length equals 14 residues. Per the germline V gene, CDR1 is KGHSH and CDR2 is LQKENI. The CDR3 protein is CASLRSGGNTEAFF. In DNA form, the CDR3 reads TGTGCCAGCCTGAGGTCCGGGGGGAACACTGAAGCTTTCTTT.

There are a few counts of this clone. The chain carries TRBV7-9 and TRBJ1-1, with no clear D. Trimming cost V 3 bases and J 0 bases, with 8 bases left between them. From germline, CDR1 is SEHNR and CDR2 FQNEAQ (reference sequence). This CDR3 has 14 amino acids. The CDR3 region is CASSFAALNTEAFF. The CDR3, as DNA: TGTGCCAGCAGCTTTGCGGCCTTGAACACTGAAGCTTTCTTT.

This chain connects TRBV5-4 to TRBJ1-4; TRBD1 agrees at 7 bases. Germline lookup yields CDR1 SGHNT and CDR2 YYREEE (reference sequence). The junction had 1 base not matched to a gene; V was cut back by 2 bases and J by 3 bases. The CDR3 runs 14 residues. The CDR3 sequence: CASSLQGPNEKLFF. CDR3 sequence (DNA): TGTGCCAGCAGCTTACAGGGGCCTAATGAAAAACTGTTTTTT.

The chain has TRBV19 and TRBJ1-5; 8 bases map to TRBD1. The CDR3 totals 15 residues. The ends lost 0 bases at V and 5 bases at J; junction bases unmatched: 3. CDR1 and CDR2 (germline): LNHDA, SQIVND (reference sequence). Here the CDR3 DNA reads TGTGCCAGTAGTATAGAGGGGACAGGTTATCAGCCCCAGCATTTT. As protein: CASSIEGTGYQPQHF.

The J gene is TRBJ2-3, the V gene TRBV2, with 12 bases identical to TRBD2. Losses at the gene ends were 5 bases for V and 0 bases for J; bases not matched to a gene: 3. The CDR3 spans 16 residues. Germline lookup yields CDR1 SNHLY and CDR2 FYNNEI. The CDR3: CASSRTSGISTDTQYF. The CDR3 DNA reads TGTGCCAGCAGTCGGACTAGCGGGATTAGCACAGATACGCAGTATTTT.

The rearrangement joins TRBV7-9 to TRBJ1-5, with a weak D call TRBD1 (5 bases). The germline CDR1 and CDR2 sequences are SEHNR and FQNEAQ (reference sequence). This CDR3 has 16 residues. V lost 2 bases to trimming and J lost 2 bases, with 13 bases between them. The CDR3 reads CASSLSGGLGNQPQHF. CDR3 in DNA: TGTGCCAGCAGCTTATCCGGGGGATTAGGCAATCAGCCCCAGCATTTT.

The chain joins TRBV9 to TRBJ2-1, with TRBD1 matching over 12 bases. CDR3 length: 17 residues. Losses at the gene ends were 3 bases for V and 7 bases for J; bases not matched to a gene: 11. Germline CDR1 is SGDLS and CDR2 is YYNGEE. The chain's CDR3 is CASSAGGGQGAGNEQFF. As DNA, the CDR3 is TGTGCCAGCAGCGCCGGCGGGGGACAGGGGGCTGGAAATGAGCAGTTCTTC.

The chain employs TRBV6-6 and TRBJ2-3; no firm D call. The CDR3 contains 12 residues. V shed 10 bases and J shed 1 base, with 9 bases lying between them. The germline V gene has CDR1 MNHNY and CDR2 SVGAGI (reference sequence). CDR3 amino acids: CATGDGTDTQYF. CDR3 bases: TGTGCCACCGGAGACGGCACAGATACGCAGTATTTT.

V usage is TRBV7-2 and J usage is TRBJ2-7; 7 positions agree with TRBD2. The CDR3 covers 16 residues. Looked up from germline, CDR1 is SGHTA and CDR2 is FQGNSA. V lost 4 bases and J lost 2; bases outside the gene matches: 11. CDR3 loop: CASSWDLSGNTYEQYF. The CDR3 nucleotides are TGTGCCAGCAGCTGGGACTTGAGCGGGAACACCTACGAGCAGTACTTC.

The CDR3 is CASSLERGQPEQYF. Written as DNA, the CDR3 is TGCGCCAGCAGCTTGGAACGGGGTCAGCCAGAGCAGTACTTC. The chain employs TRBV5-1 and TRBJ2-7; a possible D gene is TRBD2 (5 bases). The V gene's germline CDR1 is SGHRS and CDR2 YFSETQ. Trimming removed 0 bases at V and 7 bases at J, with 14 bases between. The CDR3 extends over 14 amino acids.

The chain carries TRBV27 and TRBJ2-3; D is unresolved. Germline V gives CDR1 MNHEY, CDR2 SMNVEV (reference sequence). This CDR3 comprises 14 residues. The V and J ends lost 10 bases and 2 bases respectively, with 16 bases between them. Here the CDR3 DNA reads TGTGCCACCCAGCCCCCAGGATTCACAGATACGCAGTATTTT. Translated, it gives CATQPPGFTDTQYF.